The clone carrying this TCR beta chain was seen many times. The antigen is not known. This record comes from a study of T cell repertoires in cytomegalovirus infection. TCRdb reprocessed the reads with MiXCR, giving one entry per CDR3 protein. The repertoire includes about 740,000 distinct CDR3 sequences, around 31% of them detected once, and 18% sits in the top ten. The CDR3 has 13 residues. Germline lookup yields CDR1 DFQATT and CDR2 SNEGSKA (reference sequence). V trimming: 6 bases; J trimming: 6 bases; junction bases outside the gene matches: 5. The material was cultured PBMCs, obtained from culture after CMV antigen stimulation. This chain connects TRBV20-1 to TRBJ1-5, with 10 bases aligning to TRBD1. The receptor comes from a human donor in good health (CMV status not recorded). Some clones in this sample may be carry-over from other donors' samples. CDR3 in amino acids: CSALGQGTQPQHF. The CDR3 nucleotides read TGCAGTGCCCTGGGACAGGGGACTCAGCCCCAGCATTTT.